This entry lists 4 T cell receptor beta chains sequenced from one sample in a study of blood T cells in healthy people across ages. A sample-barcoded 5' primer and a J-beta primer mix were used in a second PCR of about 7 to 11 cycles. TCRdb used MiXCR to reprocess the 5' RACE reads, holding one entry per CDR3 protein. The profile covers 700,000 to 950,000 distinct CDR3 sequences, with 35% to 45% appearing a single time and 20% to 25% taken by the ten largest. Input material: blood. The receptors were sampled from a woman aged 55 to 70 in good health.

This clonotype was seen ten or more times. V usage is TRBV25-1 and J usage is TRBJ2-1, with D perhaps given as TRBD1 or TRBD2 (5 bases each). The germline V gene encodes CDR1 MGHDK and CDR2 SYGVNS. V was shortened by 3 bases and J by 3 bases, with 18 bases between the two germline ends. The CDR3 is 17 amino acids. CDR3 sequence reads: CASSELPGQGRYNEQFF. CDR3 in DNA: TGTGCCAGCAGTGAGCTTCCCGGGCAGGGACGCTACAATGAGCAGTTCTTC.

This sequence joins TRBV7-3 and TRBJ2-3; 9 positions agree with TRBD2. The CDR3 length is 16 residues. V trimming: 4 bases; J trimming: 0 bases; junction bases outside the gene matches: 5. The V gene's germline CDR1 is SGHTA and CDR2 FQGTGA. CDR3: CASSSHSGGSTDTQYF. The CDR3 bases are TGTGCCAGCAGCTCCCATAGCGGGGGAAGCACAGATACGCAGTATTTT. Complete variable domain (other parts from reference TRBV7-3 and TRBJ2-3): GAGVSQTPSNKVTEKGKYVELRCDPISGHTALYWYRQSLGQGPEFLIYFQGTGAADDSGLPNDRFFAVRPEGSVSTLKIQRTERGDSAVYLCASSSHSGGSTDTQYFGPGTRLTVL.

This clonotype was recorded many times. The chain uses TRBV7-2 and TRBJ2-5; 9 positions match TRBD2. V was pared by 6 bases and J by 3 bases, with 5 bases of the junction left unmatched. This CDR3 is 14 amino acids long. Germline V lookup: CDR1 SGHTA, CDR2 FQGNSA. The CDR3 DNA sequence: TGTGCCAGCAGAAAGGCTAGCGGGAAAGAGACCCAGTACTTC. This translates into CASRKASGKETQYF.

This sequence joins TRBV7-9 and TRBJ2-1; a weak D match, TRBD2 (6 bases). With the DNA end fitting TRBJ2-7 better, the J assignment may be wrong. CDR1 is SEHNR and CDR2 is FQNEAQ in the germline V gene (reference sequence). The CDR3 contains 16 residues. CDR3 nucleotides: TGTGCCAGCAGCGGCGGGGTAGCAACCGACTACAATGAGCAGTACTTC. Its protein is CASSGGVATDYNEQYF.